The rows below give T cell receptor beta chains drawn from one sample of a study of shared clonotypes between healthy human individuals. Measured with immunoSEQ multiplex PCR; TCRdb has only the in-frame clones, and not every one. The data contain about 1.1 million clones, 75% to 80% of them seen just once; the ten biggest clones take up under 0.6%. The material sequenced was memory CD4+ T cells from PBMCs. The receptor set was obtained from a man aged 18 to 29 in good health. Some clones in this sample may be carry-over from other donors' samples. The CDR3 runs from the conserved cysteine through the conserved F or W. The D gene is left open where the match is weak. Size values are once, few and many counts, or a class for expanded clones, and some rows have none.

clone_size: once; cdr3_length: 13; d_call: NA; j_call: TRBJ2-7; v_call: TRBV30; cdr3_aa: CAWSRGTSYEQYF; cdr3_nt: TGTGCCTGGTCCAGGGGTACCTCCTACGAGCAGTACTTC
clone_size: once; cdr3_length: 14; d_call: TRBD1; j_call: TRBJ1-3; v_call: TRBV5-1; cdr3_aa: CASSFSGGGNTIYF; cdr3_nt: TGCGCCAGCAGCTTTTCAGGGGGCGGAAACACCATATATTTT
clone_size: once; cdr3_length: 15; d_call: TRBD2; j_call: TRBJ2-1; v_call: TRBV6-6; cdr3_aa: CASSRGLAGTSEQFF; cdr3_nt: TGTGCCAGCAGTCGTGGACTAGCGGGAACGTCTGAGCAGTTCTTC
clone_size: NA; cdr3_length: 15; d_call: NA; j_call: TRBJ1-3; v_call: TRBV30; cdr3_aa: CAWSGYVGAGNTIYF; cdr3_nt: TGTGCCTGGAGTGGCTACGTAGGGGCTGGAAACACCATATATTTT
clone_size: NA; cdr3_length: 14; d_call: TRBD2; j_call: TRBJ2-7; v_call: TRBV5-8; cdr3_aa: CASKLAGGPHEQYF; cdr3_nt: TGTGCCAGCAAATTAGCGGGAGGGCCGCACGAGCAGTACTTC
clone_size: NA; cdr3_length: 14; d_call: NA; j_call: TRBJ1-2; v_call: TRBV28; cdr3_aa: CASTVIARQYGYTF; cdr3_nt: TGTGCCAGCACCGTTATCGCCCGGCAGTATGGCTACACCTTC
clone_size: NA; cdr3_length: 16; d_call: NA; j_call: TRBJ2-1; v_call: TRBV4-2; cdr3_aa: CASSQDSLEQHNEQFF; cdr3_nt: TGTGCCAGCAGCCAAGATTCGCTAGAGCAACACAATGAGCAGTTCTTC
clone_size: NA; cdr3_length: 12; d_call: TRBD1; j_call: TRBJ2-7; v_call: TRBV19; cdr3_aa: CASSDRGAEQYF; cdr3_nt: TGTGCCAGTAGTGACAGGGGGGCCGAGCAGTACTTC
clone_size: NA; cdr3_length: 14; d_call: TRBD2; j_call: TRBJ2-7; v_call: TRBV11-2; cdr3_aa: CASSLAGGVPEQYF; cdr3_nt: TGTGCCAGCAGCTTAGCGGGGGGGGTCCCCGAGCAGTACTTC
clone_size: once; cdr3_length: 15; d_call: TRBD2; j_call: TRBJ2-1; v_call: TRBV10-1; cdr3_aa: CASSETSGRYGEQFF; cdr3_nt: TGCGCCAGCAGTGAGACTAGCGGGAGGTATGGTGAGCAGTTCTTC
clone_size: NA; cdr3_length: 14; d_call: NA; j_call: TRBJ1-2; v_call: TRBV7-8; cdr3_aa: CASSLTLTGDGYTF; cdr3_nt: TGTGCCAGCAGCTTAACTTTAACGGGAGATGGCTACACCTTC
clone_size: once; cdr3_length: 15; d_call: NA; j_call: TRBJ2-2; v_call: TRBV19; cdr3_aa: CASEDRGLNTGELFF; cdr3_nt: TGTGCCAGCGAAGACCGGGGCCTGAACACCGGGGAGCTGTTTTTT
clone_size: NA; cdr3_length: 11; d_call: NA; j_call: TRBJ2-5; v_call: TRBV19; cdr3_aa: CASSGQETQYF; cdr3_nt: TGTGCCAGCTCGGGGCAAGAGACCCAGTACTTC
clone_size: NA; cdr3_length: 16; d_call: NA; j_call: TRBJ2-3; v_call: TRBV5-1; cdr3_aa: CASSSFGTRGTDTQYF; cdr3_nt: TGCGCCAGCAGCTCCTTCGGGACACGGGGCACAGATACGCAGTATTTT
clone_size: NA; cdr3_length: 17; d_call: TRBD2; j_call: TRBJ2-2; v_call: TRBV7-3; cdr3_aa: CASSLSPSGHDTGELFF; cdr3_nt: TGTGCCAGCAGCTTAAGTCCTAGCGGCCATGACACCGGGGAGCTGTTTTTT
clone_size: NA; cdr3_length: 13; d_call: NA; j_call: TRBJ1-2; v_call: TRBV9; cdr3_aa: CASSSNRVLGYTF; cdr3_nt: TGTGCCAGCAGCTCCAACAGGGTTTTAGGCTACACCTTC
clone_size: once; cdr3_length: 13; d_call: TRBD1; j_call: TRBJ1-2; v_call: TRBV7-3; cdr3_aa: CASSSSGGSGYTF; cdr3_nt: TGTGCCAGCAGCTCTTCAGGGGGCTCTGGCTACACCTTC
clone_size: NA; cdr3_length: 17; d_call: NA; j_call: TRBJ2-4; v_call: TRBV11-2; cdr3_aa: CASSLGIRDIAKNIQYF; cdr3_nt: TGTGCCAGCAGCTTAGGAATTAGAGATATAGCCAAAAACATTCAGTACTTC
clone_size: NA; cdr3_length: 15; d_call: TRBD2; j_call: TRBJ2-5; v_call: TRBV28; cdr3_aa: CASRITSGRVETQYF; cdr3_nt: TGTGCCAGCAGAATCACTAGCGGGAGAGTAGAGACCCAGTACTTC
clone_size: NA; cdr3_length: 13; d_call: NA; j_call: TRBJ1-5; v_call: TRBV18; cdr3_aa: CASSGTVDGPQHF; cdr3_nt: TGTGCCAGCTCCGGGACGGTGGATGGGCCCCAGCATTTT
clone_size: NA; cdr3_length: 16; d_call: TRBD1; j_call: TRBJ1-4; v_call: TRBV5-6; cdr3_aa: CASSLLQGAANEKLFF; cdr3_nt: TGTGCCAGCAGCTTGTTACAGGGGGCGGCTAATGAAAAACTGTTTTTT
clone_size: NA; cdr3_length: 16; d_call: NA; j_call: TRBJ2-6; v_call: TRBV5-1; cdr3_aa: CASSPPESAGANVLTF; cdr3_nt: TGCGCCAGCAGCCCGCCAGAGTCGGCTGGGGCCAACGTCCTGACTTTC
clone_size: NA; cdr3_length: 18; d_call: NA; j_call: TRBJ2-3; v_call: TRBV5-1; cdr3_aa: CASSLNPPGALSTDTQYF; cdr3_nt: TGCGCCAGCAGCTTGAACCCCCCAGGAGCCTTAAGCACAGATACGCAGTATTTT
clone_size: NA; cdr3_length: 15; d_call: NA; j_call: TRBJ2-2; v_call: TRBV5-1; cdr3_aa: CASSFGTGNTGELFF; cdr3_nt: TGCGCCAGCAGCTTCGGGACGGGGAACACCGGGGAGCTGTTTTTT
clone_size: few; cdr3_length: 16; d_call: NA; j_call: TRBJ2-2; v_call: TRBV5-4; cdr3_aa: CASSLIAGSFTGELFF; cdr3_nt: TGTGCCAGCAGCTTGATCGCCGGGAGTTTCACCGGGGAGCTGTTTTTT
clone_size: NA; cdr3_length: 13; d_call: NA; j_call: TRBJ2-7; v_call: TRBV6-1; cdr3_aa: CASSEARGYEQYF; cdr3_nt: TGTGCCAGCAGTGAAGCGAGAGGCTACGAGCAGTACTTC
clone_size: NA; cdr3_length: 14; d_call: NA; j_call: TRBJ2-7; v_call: TRBV28; cdr3_aa: CASSWGALSYEQYF; cdr3_nt: TGTGCCAGCAGTTGGGGGGCCCTTTCCTACGAGCAGTACTTC
clone_size: NA; cdr3_length: 15; d_call: TRBD2; j_call: TRBJ2-3; v_call: TRBV29-1; cdr3_aa: CSASTSGSGTDTQYF; cdr3_nt: TGCAGCGCTTCGACTAGCGGGAGCGGCACAGATACGCAGTATTTT
clone_size: few; cdr3_length: 12; d_call: NA; j_call: TRBJ1-4; v_call: TRBV27; cdr3_aa: CASSLRGEKLFF; cdr3_nt: TGTGCCAGCAGTTTGAGGGGTGAAAAACTGTTTTTT
clone_size: NA; cdr3_length: 13; d_call: NA; j_call: TRBJ2-7; v_call: TRBV2; cdr3_aa: CASSVIGQGEQYF; cdr3_nt: TGTGCCAGCAGTGTTATCGGGCAGGGCGAGCAGTACTTC
clone_size: NA; cdr3_length: 15; d_call: TRBD1; j_call: TRBJ1-1; v_call: TRBV6-5; cdr3_aa: CASRPSTGNGAEAFF; cdr3_nt: TGTGCCAGCAGACCCTCGACAGGGAATGGGGCTGAAGCTTTCTTT
clone_size: NA; cdr3_length: 14; d_call: TRBD2; j_call: TRBJ2-7; v_call: TRBV10-3; cdr3_aa: CAIRGTSGRNEQYF; cdr3_nt: TGTGCCATCAGGGGGACTAGCGGGAGGAACGAGCAGTACTTC
clone_size: once; cdr3_length: 14; d_call: NA; j_call: TRBJ2-7; v_call: TRBV5-4; cdr3_aa: CASSPDSFSYEQYF; cdr3_nt: TGTGCCAGCAGCCCGGACAGCTTTTCCTACGAGCAGTACTTC
clone_size: few; cdr3_length: 14; d_call: TRBD1; j_call: TRBJ1-2; v_call: TRBV28; cdr3_aa: CASSSGQGLGGYTF; cdr3_nt: TGTGCCAGCAGTTCGGGACAGGGGCTGGGTGGCTACACCTTC
clone_size: NA; cdr3_length: 17; d_call: TRBD2; j_call: TRBJ2-7; v_call: TRBV10-3; cdr3_aa: CAITDAGTGTTSYEQYF; cdr3_nt: TGTGCCATCACTGACGCGGGAACCGGGACTACCTCCTACGAGCAGTACTTC
clone_size: NA; cdr3_length: 13; d_call: NA; j_call: TRBJ2-7; v_call: TRBV29-1; cdr3_aa: CSVPRSVPYEQYF; cdr3_nt: TGCAGCGTTCCCCGGTCCGTGCCCTACGAGCAGTACTTC
clone_size: NA; cdr3_length: 14; d_call: TRBD1; j_call: TRBJ1-2; v_call: TRBV18; cdr3_aa: CASSPETGEYGYTF; cdr3_nt: TGTGCCAGCTCACCGGAGACAGGGGAGTATGGCTACACCTTC
clone_size: NA; cdr3_length: 14; d_call: NA; j_call: TRBJ1-4; v_call: TRBV4-3; cdr3_aa: CASSQETGLGKLFF; cdr3_nt: TGCGCCAGCAGCCAAGAGACGGGGCTAGGAAAACTGTTTTTT
clone_size: many; cdr3_length: 14; d_call: NA; j_call: TRBJ2-5; v_call: TRBV7-2; cdr3_aa: CASSLVGGRETQYF; cdr3_nt: TGTGCCAGCAGCTTAGTAGGAGGGAGAGAGACCCAGTACTTC
clone_size: NA; cdr3_length: 14; d_call: NA; j_call: TRBJ1-4; v_call: TRBV2; cdr3_aa: CASSLQGGDEKLFF; cdr3_nt: TGTGCCAGCAGTTTACAGGGTGGGGATGAAAAACTGTTTTTT
clone_size: once; cdr3_length: 16; d_call: NA; j_call: TRBJ1-4; v_call: TRBV7-8; cdr3_aa: CASSPATLATNEKLFF; cdr3_nt: TGTGCCAGCAGCCCAGCGACGCTGGCAACTAATGAAAAACTGTTTTTT
clone_size: once; cdr3_length: 12; d_call: NA; j_call: TRBJ2-7; v_call: TRBV5-1; cdr3_aa: CASSLNWDEQYF; cdr3_nt: TGCGCCAGCAGCCTGAATTGGGACGAGCAGTACTTC
clone_size: NA; cdr3_length: 11; d_call: TRBD1; j_call: TRBJ2-5; v_call: TRBV30; cdr3_aa: CAWKDRVAQYF; cdr3_nt: TGTGCCTGGAAGGACAGGGTGGCCCAGTACTTC
clone_size: NA; cdr3_length: 14; d_call: NA; j_call: TRBJ1-5; v_call: TRBV5-1; cdr3_aa: CASSPDDTDQPQHF; cdr3_nt: TGCGCCAGCAGCCCAGACGACACGGATCAGCCCCAGCATTTT
clone_size: NA; cdr3_length: 14; d_call: NA; j_call: TRBJ1-1; v_call: TRBV5-4; cdr3_aa: CASSLASGPRPSFF; cdr3_nt: TGTGCCAGCAGCTTGGCCAGTGGTCCCCGACCCTCTTTCTTT
clone_size: NA; cdr3_length: 16; d_call: NA; j_call: TRBJ2-7; v_call: TRBV28; cdr3_aa: CASSSPGRQGNYEQYF; cdr3_nt: TGTGCCAGCAGCTCCCCCGGGAGACAAGGGAACTACGAGCAGTACTTC
clone_size: NA; cdr3_length: 15; d_call: NA; j_call: TRBJ1-4; v_call: TRBV5-4; cdr3_aa: CASSRGGATNEKLFF; cdr3_nt: TGTGCCAGCAGCCGTGGGGGCGCAACTAATGAAAAACTGTTTTTT
clone_size: NA; cdr3_length: 15; d_call: NA; j_call: TRBJ1-5; v_call: TRBV28; cdr3_aa: CASTTGGRISVTQHF; cdr3_nt: TGTGCCAGCACCACGGGAGGGCGTATTAGTGTGACCCAGCATTTT
clone_size: NA; cdr3_length: 13; d_call: NA; j_call: TRBJ2-1; v_call: TRBV6-5; cdr3_aa: CASSSPIYNEQFF; cdr3_nt: TGTGCCAGCAGTTCCCCAATCTACAATGAGCAGTTCTTC
clone_size: few; cdr3_length: 17; d_call: TRBD2; j_call: TRBJ2-3; v_call: TRBV28; cdr3_aa: CASSLSGLAGGLDTQYF; cdr3_nt: TGTGCCAGCAGTTTATCGGGGCTAGCGGGAGGATTAGATACGCAGTATTTT